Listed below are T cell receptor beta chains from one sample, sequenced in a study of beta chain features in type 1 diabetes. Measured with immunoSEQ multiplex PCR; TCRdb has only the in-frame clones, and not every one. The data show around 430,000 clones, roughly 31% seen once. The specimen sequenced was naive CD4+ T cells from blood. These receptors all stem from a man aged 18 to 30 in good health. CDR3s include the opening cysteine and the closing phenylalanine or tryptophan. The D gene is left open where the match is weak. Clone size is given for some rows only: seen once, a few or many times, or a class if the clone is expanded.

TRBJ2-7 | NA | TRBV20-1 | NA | CSAAQSYEQYF | TGCAGTGCTGCACAGTCCTACGAGCAGTACTTC
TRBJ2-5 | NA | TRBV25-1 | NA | CASGWRQETQYF | TGTGCCAGCGGGTGGAGGCAAGAGACCCAGTACTTC
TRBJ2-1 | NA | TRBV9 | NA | CASSVVGTYNEQFF | TGTGCCAGCAGCGTAGTTGGGACCTACAATGAGCAGTTCTTC
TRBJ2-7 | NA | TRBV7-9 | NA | CASSFGSAYEQYF | TGTGCCAGCAGCTTCGGATCAGCCTACGAGCAGTACTTC
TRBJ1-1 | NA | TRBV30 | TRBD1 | CAWSRQGRTTEAFF | TGTGCCTGGAGTCGACAGGGGCGGACCACTGAAGCTTTCTTT
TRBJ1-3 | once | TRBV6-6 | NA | CASSRDSSGNTIYF | TGTGCCAGCAGCCGTGACAGCTCTGGAAACACCATATATTTT
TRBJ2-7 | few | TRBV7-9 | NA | CASSSGTSLYKQYF | TGTGCCAGCAGCTCCGGGACCTCTCTGTACAAGCAGTACTTC
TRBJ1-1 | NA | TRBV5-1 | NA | CASSLEVLGANTEAFF | TGCGCCAGCAGCTTGGAAGTCCTCGGGGCGAACACTGAAGCTTTCTTT
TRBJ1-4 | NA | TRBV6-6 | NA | CASSPYYATNEKLFF | TGTGCCAGCAGTCCTTACTACGCAACTAATGAAAAACTGTTTTTT
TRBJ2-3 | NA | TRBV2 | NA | CASTALTDTQYF | TGTGCCAGCACGGCCCTCACAGATACGCAGTATTTT
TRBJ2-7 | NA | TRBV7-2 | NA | CASSLGRSYEQYF | TGTGCCAGCAGCTTAGGGCGGAGCTACGAGCAGTACTTC
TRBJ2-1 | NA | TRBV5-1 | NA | CASSGDYNEQFF | TGCGCCAGCAGCGGAGACTACAATGAGCAGTTCTTC
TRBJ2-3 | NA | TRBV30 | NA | CAWSVQAERFTQYF | TGTGCCTGGAGTGTACAAGCCGAACGGTTTACGCAGTATTTT
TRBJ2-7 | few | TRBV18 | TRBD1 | CASSSTGLAEQYF | TGTGCCAGCTCTTCGACAGGGTTGGCCGAGCAGTACTTC
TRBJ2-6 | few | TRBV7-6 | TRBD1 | CATRRQGTGANVLTF | TGTGCCACCCGGAGACAGGGCACTGGGGCCAACGTCCTGACTTTC
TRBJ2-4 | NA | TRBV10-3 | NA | CAISESLQGVGNIQYF | TGTGCCATCAGTGAGTCGCTCCAAGGGGTTGGAAACATTCAGTACTTC
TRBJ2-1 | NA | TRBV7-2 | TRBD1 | CASSIDQGAGQFF | TGTGCCAGCAGCATCGACCAGGGGGCTGGTCAGTTCTTC
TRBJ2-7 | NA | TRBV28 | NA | CASSSPSSVFPYEQYF | TGTGCCAGCAGTTCCCCCTCCTCAGTATTTCCCTACGAGCAGTACTTC
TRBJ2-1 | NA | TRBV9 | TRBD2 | CASRDQRDRNNEQFF | TGTGCCAGCAGAGACCAGCGGGATAGAAACAATGAGCAGTTCTTC
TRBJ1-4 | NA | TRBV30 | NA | CAWIPRYSATNEKLFF | TGTGCCTGGATTCCCCGTTACAGTGCAACTAATGAAAAACTGTTTTTT
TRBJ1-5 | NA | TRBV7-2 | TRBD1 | CASSLDGTANQPQHF | TGTGCCAGCAGCTTAGACGGGACAGCAAATCAGCCCCAGCATTTT
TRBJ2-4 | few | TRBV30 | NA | CAWSAGHLLVLAKNIQYF | TGTGCCTGGAGTGCGGGACACCTTCTCGTCTTAGCCAAAAACATTCAGTACTTC